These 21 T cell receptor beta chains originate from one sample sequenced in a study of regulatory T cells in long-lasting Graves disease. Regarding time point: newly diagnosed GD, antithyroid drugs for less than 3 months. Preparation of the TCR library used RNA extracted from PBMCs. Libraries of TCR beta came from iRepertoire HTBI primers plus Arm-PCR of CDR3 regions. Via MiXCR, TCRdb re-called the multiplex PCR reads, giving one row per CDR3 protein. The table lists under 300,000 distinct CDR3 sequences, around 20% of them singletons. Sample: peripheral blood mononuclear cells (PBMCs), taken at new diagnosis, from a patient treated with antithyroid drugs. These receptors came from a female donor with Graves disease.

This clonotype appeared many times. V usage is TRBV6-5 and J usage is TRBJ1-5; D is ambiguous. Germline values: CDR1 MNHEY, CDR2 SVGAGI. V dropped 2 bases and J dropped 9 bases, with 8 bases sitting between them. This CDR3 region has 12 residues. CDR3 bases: TGTGCCAGCAGTTACCCGGGAGGGCCCCAGCATTTT. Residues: CASSYPGGPQHF.

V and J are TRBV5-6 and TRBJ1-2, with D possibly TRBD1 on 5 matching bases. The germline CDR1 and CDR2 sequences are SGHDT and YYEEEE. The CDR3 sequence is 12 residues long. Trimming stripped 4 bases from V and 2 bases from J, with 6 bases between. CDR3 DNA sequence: TGTGCCAGCAGCGGGGACAACTATGGCTACACCTTC. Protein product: CASSGDNYGYTF.

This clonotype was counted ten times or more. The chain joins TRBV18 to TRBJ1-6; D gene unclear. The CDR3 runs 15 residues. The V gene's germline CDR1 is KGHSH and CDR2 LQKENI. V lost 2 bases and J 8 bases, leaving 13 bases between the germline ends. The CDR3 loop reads CASSPGSPSHSPLHF. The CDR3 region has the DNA TGTGCCAGCTCACCAGGCAGCCCCTCTCATTCACCCCTCCACTTT.

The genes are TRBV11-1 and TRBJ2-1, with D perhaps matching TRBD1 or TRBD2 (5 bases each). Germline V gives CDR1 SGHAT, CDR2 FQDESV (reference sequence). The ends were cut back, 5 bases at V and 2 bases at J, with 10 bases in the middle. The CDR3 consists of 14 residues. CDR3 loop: CASSKGPAYNEQFF. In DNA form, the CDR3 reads TGTGCCAGCAGCAAGGGACCTGCCTACAATGAGCAGTTCTTC.

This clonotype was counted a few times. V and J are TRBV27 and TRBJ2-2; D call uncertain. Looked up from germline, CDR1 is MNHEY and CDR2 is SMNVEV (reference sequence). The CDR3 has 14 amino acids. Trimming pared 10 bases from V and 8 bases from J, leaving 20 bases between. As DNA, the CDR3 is TGTGCCACCCGCGGCAGCAGTAGGGTAGGGGAGCTGTTTTTT. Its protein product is CATRGSSRVGELFF.

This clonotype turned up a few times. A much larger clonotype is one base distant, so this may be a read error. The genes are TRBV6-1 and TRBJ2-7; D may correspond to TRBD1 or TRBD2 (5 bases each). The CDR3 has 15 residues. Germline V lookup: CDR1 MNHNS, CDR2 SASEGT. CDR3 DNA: TGTGCCAGCCGGGCCGCAGGGACGAGCTCCTGCGAGCAGTACTTC. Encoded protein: CASRAAGTSSCEQYF.

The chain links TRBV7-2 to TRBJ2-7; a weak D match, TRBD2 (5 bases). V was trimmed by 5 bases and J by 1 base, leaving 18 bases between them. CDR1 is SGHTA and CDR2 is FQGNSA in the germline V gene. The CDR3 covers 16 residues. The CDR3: CASSPPGSIGSYEQYF. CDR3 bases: TGTGCCAGCAGCCCCCCGGGGTCCATAGGATCCTACGAGCAGTACTTC.

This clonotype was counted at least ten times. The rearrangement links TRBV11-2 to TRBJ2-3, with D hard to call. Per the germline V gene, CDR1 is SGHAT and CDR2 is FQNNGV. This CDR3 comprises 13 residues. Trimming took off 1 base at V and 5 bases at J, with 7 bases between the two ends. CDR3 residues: CASSLGVGDTQYF. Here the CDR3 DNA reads TGTGCCAGCAGCTTAGGGGTAGGAGATACGCAGTATTTT.

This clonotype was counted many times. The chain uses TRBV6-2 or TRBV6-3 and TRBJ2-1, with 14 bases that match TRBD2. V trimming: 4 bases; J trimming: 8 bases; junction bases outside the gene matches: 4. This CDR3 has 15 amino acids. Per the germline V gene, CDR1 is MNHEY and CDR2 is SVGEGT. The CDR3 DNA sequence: TGTGCCAGCAGTTTCGGGACTAGCGGGAGCCATGAGCAGTTCTTC. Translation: CASSFGTSGSHEQFF.

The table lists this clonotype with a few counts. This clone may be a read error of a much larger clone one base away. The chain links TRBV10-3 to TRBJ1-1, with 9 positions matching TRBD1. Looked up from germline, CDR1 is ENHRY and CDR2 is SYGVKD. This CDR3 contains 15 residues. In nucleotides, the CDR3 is TGTGTCATCAGAACCGGGACAGGGCGGAACACTGAAGCTTTCTTT. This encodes CVIRTGTGRNTEAFF.

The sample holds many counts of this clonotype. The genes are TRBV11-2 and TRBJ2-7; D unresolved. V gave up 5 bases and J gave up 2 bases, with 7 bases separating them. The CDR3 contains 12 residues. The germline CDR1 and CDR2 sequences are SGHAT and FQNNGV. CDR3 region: CASSPAPYEQYF. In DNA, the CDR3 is TGTGCCAGCAGCCCCGCACCCTACGAGCAGTACTTC.

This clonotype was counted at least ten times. CDR3 sequence reads: CASSPTSGPGDEQFF. As DNA, the CDR3 is TGTGCCAGCAGCCCGACTAGCGGCCCCGGAGATGAGCAGTTCTTC. This rearrangement joins TRBV7-2 to TRBJ2-1; 9 nucleotides agree with TRBD2. The germline gives CDR1 SGHTA, CDR2 FQGNSA. There are 15 residues in the CDR3. The V and J ends lost 5 bases and 8 bases, in that order; junction bases with no gene match: 10.

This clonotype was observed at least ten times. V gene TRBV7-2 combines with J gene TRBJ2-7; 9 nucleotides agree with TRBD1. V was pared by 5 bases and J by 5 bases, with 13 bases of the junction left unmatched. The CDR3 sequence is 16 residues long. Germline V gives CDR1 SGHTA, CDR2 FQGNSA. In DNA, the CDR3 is TGTGCCAGCAGCCTCCTAGGGAGACAGGGGGTCCACGAGCAGTACTTC. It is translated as CASSLLGRQGVHEQYF.

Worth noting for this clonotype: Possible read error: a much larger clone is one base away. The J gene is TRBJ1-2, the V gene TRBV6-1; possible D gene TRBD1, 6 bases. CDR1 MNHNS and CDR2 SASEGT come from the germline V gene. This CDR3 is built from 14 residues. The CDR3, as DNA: TGTGCCAGCAGTGAAACGGGACAACGCGATGGCCACACCTTC. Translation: CASSETGQRDGHTF.

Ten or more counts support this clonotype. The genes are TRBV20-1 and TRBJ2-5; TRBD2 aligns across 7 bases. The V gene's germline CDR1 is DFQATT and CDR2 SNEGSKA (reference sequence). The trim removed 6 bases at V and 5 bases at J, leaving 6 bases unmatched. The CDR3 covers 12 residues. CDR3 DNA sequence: TGCAGTGCCCCGACTAGCTCGGAGACCCAGTACTTC. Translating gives CSAPTSSETQYF.

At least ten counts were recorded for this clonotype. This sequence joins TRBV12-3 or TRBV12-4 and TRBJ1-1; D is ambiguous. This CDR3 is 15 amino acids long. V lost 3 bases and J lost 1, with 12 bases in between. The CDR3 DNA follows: TGTGCCAGCAGTTTGTGGACGACGGCGAACACTGAAGCTTTCTTT. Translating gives CASSLWTTANTEAFF.

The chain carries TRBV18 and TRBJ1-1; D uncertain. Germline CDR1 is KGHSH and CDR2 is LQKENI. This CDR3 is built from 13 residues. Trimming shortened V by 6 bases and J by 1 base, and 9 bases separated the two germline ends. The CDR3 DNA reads TGTGCCAGCTCGCCGGTCACGAACACTGAAGCTTTCTTT. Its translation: CASSPVTNTEAFF. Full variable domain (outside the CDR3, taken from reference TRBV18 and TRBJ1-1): NAGVMQNPRHLVRRRGQEARLRCSPMKGHSHVYWYRQLPEEGLKFMVYLQKENIIDESGMPKERFSAEFPKEGPSILRIQQVVRGDSAAYFCASSPVTNTEAFFGQGTRLTVV.

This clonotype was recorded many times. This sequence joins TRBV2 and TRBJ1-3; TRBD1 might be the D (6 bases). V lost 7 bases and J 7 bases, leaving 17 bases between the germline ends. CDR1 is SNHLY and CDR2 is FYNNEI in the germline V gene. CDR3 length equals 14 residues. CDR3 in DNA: TGTGCCAGCACCCGGGACATCGGTGAGAACACCATATATTTT. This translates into CASTRDIGENTIYF.

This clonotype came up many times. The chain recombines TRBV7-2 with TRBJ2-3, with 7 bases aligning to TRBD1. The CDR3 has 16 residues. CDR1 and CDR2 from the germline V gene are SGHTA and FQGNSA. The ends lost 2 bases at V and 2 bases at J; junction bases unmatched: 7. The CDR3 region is CASSLRQGSLTDTQYF. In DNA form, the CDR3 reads TGTGCCAGCAGCTTACGACAGGGATCTCTCACAGATACGCAGTATTTT.

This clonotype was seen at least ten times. The CDR3 sequence is CASSVEPDRASYEQYF. The CDR3 bases are TGTGCCAGCAGCGTGGAACCAGACCGGGCCTCCTACGAGCAGTACTTC. This chain links TRBV9 with TRBJ2-7; D call uncertain. Germline loops: CDR1 SGDLS, CDR2 YYNGEE. The ends were cut back, 2 bases at V and 0 bases at J, with 15 bases in the middle. The CDR3 contains 16 residues.

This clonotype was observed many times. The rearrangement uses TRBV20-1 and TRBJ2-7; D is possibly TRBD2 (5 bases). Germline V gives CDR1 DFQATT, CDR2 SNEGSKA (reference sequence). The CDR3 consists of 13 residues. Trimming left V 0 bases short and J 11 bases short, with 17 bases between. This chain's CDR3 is CSARDLRGTGEYF. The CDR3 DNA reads TGCAGTGCTAGAGATCTCCGGGGTACTGGGGAGTACTTC.